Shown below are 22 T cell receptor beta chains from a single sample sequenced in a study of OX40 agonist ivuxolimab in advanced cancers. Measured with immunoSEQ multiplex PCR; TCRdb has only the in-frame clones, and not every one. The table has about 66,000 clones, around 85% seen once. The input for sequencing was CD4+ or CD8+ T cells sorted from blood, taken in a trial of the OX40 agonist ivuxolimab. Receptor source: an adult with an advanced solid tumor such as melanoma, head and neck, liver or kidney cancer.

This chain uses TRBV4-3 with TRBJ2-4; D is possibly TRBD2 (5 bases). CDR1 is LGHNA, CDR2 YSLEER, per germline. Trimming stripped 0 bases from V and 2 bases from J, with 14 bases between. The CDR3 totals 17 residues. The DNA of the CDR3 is TGCGCCAGCAGCCAAGATCTCCGGGGTTCGACCAAAAACATTCAGTACTTC. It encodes CASSQDLRGSTKNIQYF.

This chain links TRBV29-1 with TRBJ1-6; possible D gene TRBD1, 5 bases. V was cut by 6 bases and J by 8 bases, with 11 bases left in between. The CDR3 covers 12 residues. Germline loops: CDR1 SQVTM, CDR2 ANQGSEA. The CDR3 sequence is CSVGHPDSPLHF. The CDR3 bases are TGCAGCGTCGGACATCCGGATTCACCCCTCCACTTT. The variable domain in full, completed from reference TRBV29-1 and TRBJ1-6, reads SAVISQKPSRDICQRGTSLTIQCQVDSQVTMMFWYRQQPGQSLTLIATANQGSEATYESGFVIDKFPISRPNLTFSTLTVSNMSPEDSSIYLCSVGHPDSPLHFGNGTRLTVT.

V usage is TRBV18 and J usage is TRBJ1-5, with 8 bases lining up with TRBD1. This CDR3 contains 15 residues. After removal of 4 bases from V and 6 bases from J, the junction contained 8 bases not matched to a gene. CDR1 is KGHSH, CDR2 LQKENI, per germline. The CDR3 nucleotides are TGTGCCAGCTCACTGTTAGGACAGGGTAGTCAGCCCCAGCATTTT. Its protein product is CASSLLGQGSQPQHF. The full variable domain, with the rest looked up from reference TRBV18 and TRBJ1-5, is NAGVMQNPRHLVRRRGQEARLRCSPMKGHSHVYWYRQLPEEGLKFMVYLQKENIIDESGMPKERFSAEFPKEGPSILRIQQVVRGDSAAYFCASSLLGQGSQPQHFGDGTRLSIL.

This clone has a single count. The CDR3: CASRPRGATGELFF. DNA of the CDR3: TGTGCCAGCAGACCGCGAGGGGCGACCGGGGAGCTGTTTTTT. This rearrangement joins TRBV5-6 to TRBJ2-2, with D perhaps assigned TRBD1 or TRBD2 (5 bases each). CDR1 is SGHDT and CDR2 is YYEEEE in the germline V gene. The CDR3 contains 14 residues. Trimming left V 5 bases short and J 5 bases short, with 13 bases between.

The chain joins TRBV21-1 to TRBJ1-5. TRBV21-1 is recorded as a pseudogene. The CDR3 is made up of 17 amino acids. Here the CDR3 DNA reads TGTGCCAGCAGCAAAGTGGGGGGGGCAGATAGCAATCAGCCCCAGCATTTT. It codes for CASSKVGGADSNQPQHF.

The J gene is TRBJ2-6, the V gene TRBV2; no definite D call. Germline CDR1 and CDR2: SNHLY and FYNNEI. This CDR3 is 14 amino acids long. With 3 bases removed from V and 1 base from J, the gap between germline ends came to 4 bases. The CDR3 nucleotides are TGTGCCAGCAGTGACGGGTCTGGGGCCAACGTCCTGACTTTC. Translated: CASSDGSGANVLTF.

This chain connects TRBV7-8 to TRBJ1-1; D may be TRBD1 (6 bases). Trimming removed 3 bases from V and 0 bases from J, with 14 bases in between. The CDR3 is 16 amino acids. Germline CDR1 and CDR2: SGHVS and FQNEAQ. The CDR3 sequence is CASSFGGGIMNTEAFF. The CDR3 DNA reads TGTGCCAGCAGCTTCGGAGGGGGAATCATGAACACTGAAGCTTTCTTT.

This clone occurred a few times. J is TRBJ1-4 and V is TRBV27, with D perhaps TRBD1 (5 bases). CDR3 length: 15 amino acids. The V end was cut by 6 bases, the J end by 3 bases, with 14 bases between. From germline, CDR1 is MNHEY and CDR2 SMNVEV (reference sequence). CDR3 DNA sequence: TGTGCCAGCAGCCCTTGGGGGGTGGCTAATGAAAAACTGTTTTTT. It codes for CASSPWGVANEKLFF.

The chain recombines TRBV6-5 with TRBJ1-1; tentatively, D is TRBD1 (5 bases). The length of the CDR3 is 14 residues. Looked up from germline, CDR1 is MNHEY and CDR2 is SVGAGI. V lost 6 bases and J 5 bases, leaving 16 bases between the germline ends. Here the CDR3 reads CASRREQVGTEAFF. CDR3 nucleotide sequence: TGTGCCAGCAGGCGCGAACAGGTGGGGACTGAAGCTTTCTTT.

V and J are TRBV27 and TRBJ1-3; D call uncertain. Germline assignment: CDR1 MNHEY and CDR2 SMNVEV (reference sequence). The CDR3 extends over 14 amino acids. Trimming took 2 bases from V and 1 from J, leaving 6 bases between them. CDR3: CASSLPSSGNTIYF. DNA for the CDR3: TGTGCCAGCAGTTTACCGTCATCTGGAAACACCATATATTTT.

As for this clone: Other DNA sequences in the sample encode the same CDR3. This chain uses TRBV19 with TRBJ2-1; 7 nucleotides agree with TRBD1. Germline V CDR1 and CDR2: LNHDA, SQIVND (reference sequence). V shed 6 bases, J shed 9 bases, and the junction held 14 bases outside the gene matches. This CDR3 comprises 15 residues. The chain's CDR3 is CASSQTGYVTGEQFF. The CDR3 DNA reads TGTGCCAGTAGCCAGACAGGGTACGTTACGGGTGAGCAGTTCTTC.

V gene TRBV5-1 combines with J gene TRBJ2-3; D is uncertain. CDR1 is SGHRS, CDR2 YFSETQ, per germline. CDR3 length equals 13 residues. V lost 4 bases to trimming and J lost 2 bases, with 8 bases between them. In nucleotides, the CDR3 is TGCGCCAGCAGCGATAAGTTCACAGATACGCAGTATTTT. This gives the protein CASSDKFTDTQYF. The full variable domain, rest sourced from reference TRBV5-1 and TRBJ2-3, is KAGVTQTPRYLIKTRGQQVTLSCSPISGHRSVSWYQQTPGQGLQFLFEYFSETQRNKGNFPGRFSGRQFSNSRSEMNVSTLELGDSALYLCASSDKFTDTQYFGPGTRLTVL.

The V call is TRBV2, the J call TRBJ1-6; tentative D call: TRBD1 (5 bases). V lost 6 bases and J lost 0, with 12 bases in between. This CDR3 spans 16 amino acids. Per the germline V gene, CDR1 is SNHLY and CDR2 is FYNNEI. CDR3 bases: TGTGCCAGCAGCCCCGACAGACCCTCCTATAATTCACCCCTCCACTTT. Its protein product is CASSPDRPSYNSPLHF.

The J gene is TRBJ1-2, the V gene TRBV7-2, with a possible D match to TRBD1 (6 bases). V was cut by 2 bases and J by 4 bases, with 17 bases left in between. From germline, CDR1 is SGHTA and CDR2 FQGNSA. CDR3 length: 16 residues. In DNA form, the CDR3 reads TGTGCCAGCAGCTTATCTCATGGAGGACAGATCTATGGCTACACCTTC. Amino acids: CASSLSHGGQIYGYTF.

CDR3: CASSPTGQGAGGYTF. CDR3 nucleotide sequence: TGTGCCAGCTCACCAACCGGACAGGGGGCTGGTGGCTACACCTTC. The rearrangement links TRBV18 to TRBJ1-2; 11 nucleotides line up with TRBD1. Trimming cost V 2 bases and J 7 bases; bases outside gene matches: 6. CDR3 length: 15 residues. Looked up from germline, CDR1 is KGHSH and CDR2 is LQKENI.

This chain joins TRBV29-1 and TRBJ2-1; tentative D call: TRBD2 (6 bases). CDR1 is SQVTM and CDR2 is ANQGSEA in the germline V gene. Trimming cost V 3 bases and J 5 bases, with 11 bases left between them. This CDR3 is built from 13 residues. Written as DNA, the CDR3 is TGCAGCGTTGATTCGGGACTTGACAATGAGCAGTTCTTC. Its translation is CSVDSGLDNEQFF.

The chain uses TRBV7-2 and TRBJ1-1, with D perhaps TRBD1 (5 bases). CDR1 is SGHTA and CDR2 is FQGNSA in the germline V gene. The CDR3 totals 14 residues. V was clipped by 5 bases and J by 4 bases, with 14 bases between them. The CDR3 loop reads CASSLSAGITEAFF. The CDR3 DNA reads TGTGCCAGCAGCCTTAGCGCAGGGATCACTGAAGCTTTCTTT.

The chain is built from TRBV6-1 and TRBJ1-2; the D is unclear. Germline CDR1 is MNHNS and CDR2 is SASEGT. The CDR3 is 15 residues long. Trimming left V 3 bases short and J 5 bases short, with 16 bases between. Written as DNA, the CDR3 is TGTGCCAGCAGTGACGGCAGGCTAAGGGTTTATGGCTACACCTTC. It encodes CASSDGRLRVYGYTF.

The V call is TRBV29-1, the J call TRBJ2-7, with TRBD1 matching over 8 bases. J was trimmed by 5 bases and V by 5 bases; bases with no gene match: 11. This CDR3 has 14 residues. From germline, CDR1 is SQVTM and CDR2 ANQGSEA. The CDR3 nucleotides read TGCAGCGTTCTGACAGGGGAGAGGGTGAACGAGCAGTACTTC. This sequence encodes CSVLTGERVNEQYF.

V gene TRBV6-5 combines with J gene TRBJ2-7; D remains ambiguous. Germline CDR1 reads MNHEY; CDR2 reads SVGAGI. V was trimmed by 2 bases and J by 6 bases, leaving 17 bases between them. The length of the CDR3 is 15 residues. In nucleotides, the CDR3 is TGTGCCAGCAGTTACCGCGGCTGGCGGTTTTCCGAGCAGTACTTC. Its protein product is CASSYRGWRFSEQYF.

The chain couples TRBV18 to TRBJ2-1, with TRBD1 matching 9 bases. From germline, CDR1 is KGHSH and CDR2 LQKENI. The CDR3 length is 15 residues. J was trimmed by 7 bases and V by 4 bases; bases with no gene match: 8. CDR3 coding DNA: TGTGCCAGCTCACAAGGGACAGGGTTGGCGAATGAGCAGTTCTTC. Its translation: CASSQGTGLANEQFF.

CDR3: CASSHPPGGQGYTF. The CDR3 nucleotides read TGCGCCAGCAGCCACCCACCGGGGGGTCAAGGCTACACCTTC. The rearrangement links TRBV4-1 to TRBJ1-2; weak D call: TRBD1 (5 bases). Trimming removed 3 bases from V and 8 bases from J, with 16 bases in between. The CDR3 sequence is 14 residues long. CDR1 is MGHRA and CDR2 is YSYEKL in the germline V gene.